What follows are 20 T cell receptor beta chains derived from one specimen sequenced in a study of cytotoxic CD8 clonotypes in ibrutinib-treated CLL. Clones were sequenced by immunoSEQ multiplex PCR, and TCRdb holds only the in-frame ones, with some missing. The sample includes approximately 150,000 clones, about 80% of them seen just once. The material sequenced was PBMCs, taken after 24 months of ibrutinib treatment. The receptors originated from a human donor with chronic lymphocytic leukemia.

The rearrangement links TRBV2 to TRBJ2-7, with D perhaps assigned TRBD1 or TRBD2 (5 bases each). CDR1 is SNHLY and CDR2 is FYNNEI in the germline V gene. The V end was cut by 5 bases, the J end by 7 bases, with 15 bases between. This CDR3 contains 13 residues. The CDR3 loop reads CASSLRDPEEQYF. As DNA, the CDR3 is TGTGCCAGCAGTCTCCGGGACCCGGAGGAGCAGTACTTC.

J is TRBJ1-2 and V is TRBV14; 7 bases line up with TRBD1. Per germline, CDR1 SGHDN and CDR2 FVKESK. The junction had 2 bases not matched to a gene; V was cut back by 1 base and J by 0 bases. The CDR3 is 15 residues long. The CDR3 loop is CASSQAGTANYGYTF. The CDR3 DNA reads as TGTGCCAGCAGCCAAGCCGGGACAGCTAACTATGGCTACACCTTC.

The chain uses TRBV30 and TRBJ1-2; TRBD1 might be the D (6 bases). This CDR3 is 15 amino acids long. The germline CDR1 and CDR2 sequences are GTSNPN and SVGIG (reference sequence). V was trimmed by 0 bases and J by 2 bases, leaving 13 bases between them. The CDR3 DNA sequence: TGTGCCTGGAGTGTACATAGGGGACAAAACTATGGCTACACCTTC. Protein: CAWSVHRGQNYGYTF.

V gene TRBV7-3 combines with J gene TRBJ2-3; D not resolved. The CDR3 is 15 residues long. Trimming pared 2 bases from V and 5 bases from J, leaving 14 bases between. The V gene's germline CDR1 is SGHTA and CDR2 FQGTGA. DNA of the CDR3: TGTGCCAGCAGCTTAGGTGGAAAAGGCCAAGATACGCAGTATTTT. Encoded protein: CASSLGGKGQDTQYF.

The V gene is TRBV6-1, the J gene TRBJ1-1; the D is unclear. This CDR3 has 15 residues. Germline V CDR1 and CDR2: MNHNS, SASEGT. The ends were cut back, 1 base at V and 0 bases at J, with 9 bases in the middle. The CDR3 DNA is TGTGCCAGCAGTGAAGATCGGAGAATGAACACTGAAGCTTTCTTT. This gives the protein CASSEDRRMNTEAFF.

This chain connects TRBV19 to TRBJ2-7; no clear D gene. V lost 1 base to trimming and J lost 2 bases, with 9 bases between them. CDR3 size: 14 residues. Germline values: CDR1 LNHDA, CDR2 SQIVND (reference sequence). The CDR3 loop is CASSIGPPAYEQYF. The CDR3 bases are TGTGCCAGTAGTATAGGCCCCCCCGCCTACGAGCAGTACTTC.

The rearrangement uses TRBV25-1 and TRBJ2-1; 13 bases match TRBD2. CDR3 size: 17 residues. V gave up 4 bases and J gave up 9 bases; unmatched junction bases: 12. In germline, CDR1 is MGHDK, CDR2 SYGVNS. The CDR3 protein is CASSVNRLAGGQGEQFF. The CDR3 nucleotides are TGTGCCAGCAGTGTCAACAGACTAGCGGGGGGACAGGGTGAGCAGTTCTTC. The variable domain in full, completed from reference TRBV25-1 and TRBJ2-1, reads EADIYQTPRYLVIGTGKKITLECSQTMGHDKMYWYQQDPGMELHLIHYSYGVNSTEKGDLSSESTVSRIRTEHFPLTLESARPSHTSQYLCASSVNRLAGGQGEQFFGPGTRLTVL.

The count of this clone is one. This chain uses TRBV30 with TRBJ2-7; D unclear. Germline V CDR1 and CDR2: GTSNPN, SVGIG (reference sequence). The CDR3 is 13 amino acids. Trimming took off 3 bases at V and 0 bases at J, with 9 bases between the two ends. CDR3 nucleotides: TGTGCCTGGAGCCGAGACACCTCCTACGAGCAGTACTTC. It translates to CAWSRDTSYEQYF.

The CDR3 sequence is CASSIRVHSSYNEQFF. In DNA, the CDR3 is TGTGCCAGTAGTATCAGGGTTCATAGCTCCTACAATGAGCAGTTCTTC. The J gene is TRBJ2-1, the V gene TRBV19; the D gene is possibly TRBD1 (5 bases). CDR1 and CDR2 (germline): LNHDA, SQIVND (reference sequence). Trimming stripped 3 bases from V and 0 bases from J, with 12 bases between. The CDR3 loop spans 16 amino acids. Supplemented by reference TRBV19 and TRBJ2-1, the full variable domain reads DGGITQSPKYLFRKEGQNVTLSCEQNLNHDAMYWYRQDPGQGLRLIYYSQIVNDFQKGDIAEGYSVSREKKESFPLTVTSAQKNPTAFYLCASSIRVHSSYNEQFFGPGTRLTVL.

The chain links TRBV19 to TRBJ2-1; TRBD1 matches 8 bases. CDR3 length: 17 residues. With V trimmed by 4 bases and J by 0 bases, 8 bases remained unmatched. From germline, CDR1 is LNHDA and CDR2 SQIVND (reference sequence). The CDR3 DNA follows: TGTGCCAGTAGTAGGGGACAGGCCTTTAGCTCCTACAATGAGCAGTTCTTC. As protein: CASSRGQAFSSYNEQFF.

This clone was observed once. The chain links TRBV6-5 to TRBJ1-2; the D is unclear. CDR3 size: 13 residues. CDR1 and CDR2 from the germline V gene are MNHEY and SVGAGI. V lost 4 bases and J 5 bases, leaving 11 bases between the germline ends. This chain's CDR3 is CASSSDVFYGYTF. CDR3 bases: TGTGCCAGCAGTTCGGACGTTTTTTATGGCTACACCTTC.

The rearrangement joins TRBV9 to TRBJ2-2; 7 bases are shared with TRBD2. The junction had 8 bases not matched to a gene; V was cut back by 1 base and J by 2 bases. The CDR3 sequence is 17 residues long. Germline V gene data show CDR1 as SGDLS and CDR2 as YYNGEE. Written as DNA, the CDR3 is TGTGCCAGCAGCGTATATAGGCTAGCGGTAAACACCGGGGAGCTGTTTTTT. It encodes CASSVYRLAVNTGELFF.

The chain recombines TRBV5-4 with TRBJ2-7; D tentatively reads TRBD1 or TRBD2 (5 bases each). Germline assignment: CDR1 SGHNT and CDR2 YYREEE (reference sequence). This CDR3 spans 15 amino acids. Trimming took off 0 bases at V and 3 bases at J, with 13 bases between the two ends. The CDR3 here is CASSLVGDGFYEQYF. As DNA, the CDR3 is TGTGCCAGCAGCTTGGTGGGGGACGGATTCTACGAGCAGTACTTC.

The chain combines TRBV4-1 with TRBJ1-4; TRBD1 matches at 8 bases. V lost 4 bases and J lost 3; bases outside the gene matches: 10. This CDR3 is built from 17 residues. Germline values: CDR1 MGHRA, CDR2 YSYEKL. DNA for the CDR3: TGCGCCAGCAGCCCCGGACAGGGCCCATTTTCTAATGAAAAACTGTTTTTT. Translation gives CASSPGQGPFSNEKLFF.

Remarks on this clone: This sample also contains other DNA sequences that code for the same CDR3. The chain has TRBV29-1 and TRBJ1-2; D not resolved. This CDR3 comprises 10 residues. CDR1 and CDR2 from the germline V gene are SQVTM and ANQGSEA. V lost 5 bases, J lost 5 bases, and 6 bases lay in between. Here the CDR3 DNA reads TGCAGCGTTCTCCTTTATGGCTACACCTTC. Protein: CSVLLYGYTF.

A note on this clone: An end of the junction does not agree with germline; a read error may underlie this. V and J are TRBV7-7 and TRBJ2-5; 7 nucleotides match TRBD2. Per the germline V gene, CDR1 is SSHAT and CDR2 is FNYEAQ (reference sequence). The CDR3 spans 14 residues. In DNA, the CDR3 is TGTGCTAGCAGCGAGACTAGCACAGGAGAGACCCAGTACTTC. Amino acids: CASSETSTGETQYF. Filled out from reference TRBV7-7 and TRBJ2-5, the complete variable domain reads GAGVSQSPRYKVTKRGQDVTLRCDPISSHATLYWYQQALGQGPEFLTYFNYEAQPDKSGLPSDRFSAERPEGSISTLTIQRTEQRDSAMYRCASSETSTGETQYFGPGTRLLVL.

V gene TRBV5-6 combines with J gene TRBJ2-1; TRBD2 matches at 8 bases. Trimming took 3 bases from V and 8 from J; bases not matched to a gene: 10. Germline V gives CDR1 SGHDT, CDR2 YYEEEE. This CDR3 contains 15 residues. The CDR3, as DNA: TGTGCCAGCAGCTCAAGCGGGGGAGCCTGGGATGAGCAGTTCTTC. Residues: CASSSSGGAWDEQFF.

V gene TRBV10-3 combines with J gene TRBJ2-7; no clear D. Germline V gene data show CDR1 as ENHRY and CDR2 as SYGVKD. CDR3 size: 15 residues. The V end was cut by 0 bases, the J end by 3 bases, with 12 bases between. CDR3 nucleotides: TGTGCCATCAGTGAGTCGGCGATAGCCGGCTACGAGCAGTACTTC. Encoded protein: CAISESAIAGYEQYF.

The table lists this clone with a few counts. This sequence joins TRBV6-1 and TRBJ2-7, with D unclear. CDR3 size: 16 residues. Germline-derived CDR1 and CDR2 are MNHNS and SASEGT. Deletions cut 4 bases from V and 2 bases from J, with 18 bases between. CDR3 sequence (DNA): TGTGCCAGCAGTGTACCGGACCGCGTCGCGACCTACGAGCAGTACTTC. Translation gives CASSVPDRVATYEQYF.

This chain uses TRBV4-1 with TRBJ1-5; 8 bases agree with TRBD1. V shed 4 bases and J 7 bases; nucleotides not matched to a gene: 6. The CDR3 consists of 14 residues. Germline CDR1 is MGHRA and CDR2 is YSYEKL. CDR3 protein: CASSPTGVEQPQHF. The CDR3 DNA sequence: TGCGCCAGCAGCCCGACAGGGGTCGAGCAGCCCCAGCATTTT.